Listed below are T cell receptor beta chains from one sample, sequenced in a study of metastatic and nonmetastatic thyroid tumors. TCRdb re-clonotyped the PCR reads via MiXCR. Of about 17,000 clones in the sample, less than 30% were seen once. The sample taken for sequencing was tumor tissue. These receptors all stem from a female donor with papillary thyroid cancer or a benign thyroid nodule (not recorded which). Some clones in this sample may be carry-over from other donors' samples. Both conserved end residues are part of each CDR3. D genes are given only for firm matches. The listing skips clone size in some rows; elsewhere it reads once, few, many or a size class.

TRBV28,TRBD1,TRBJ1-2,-,CASSYNRGGTYGYTF,TGTGCCAGCAGTTACAACAGGGGTGGCACCTATGGCTACACATTC
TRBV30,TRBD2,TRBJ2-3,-,CAWRVSGGADTQYF,TGTGCCTGGAGGGTTAGCGGGGGGGCAGATACGCAGTATTTT
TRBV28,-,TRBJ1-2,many,CASSLSGEGINYGYTF,TGTGCCAGCAGTCTGAGTGGCGAAGGGATTAACTATGGCTACACCTTC
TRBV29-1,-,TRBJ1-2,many,CSGTDNYGYTF,TGCAGCGGTACAGATAACTATGGCTACACCTTC
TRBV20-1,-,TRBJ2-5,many,CSARDGETQYF,TGCAGTGCCAGAGATGGAGAGACCCAGTACTTC
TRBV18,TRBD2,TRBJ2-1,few,CASSWTSRYNEQFF,TGTGCCAGCTCATGGACTAGCCGTTACAATGAGCAGTTCTTC
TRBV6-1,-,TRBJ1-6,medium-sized,CASSPDAGYNSPLHF,TGTGCCAGCAGTCCCGACGCAGGTTATAATTCACCCCTCCACTTT
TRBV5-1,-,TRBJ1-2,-,CASSLNGDYGYTF,TGCGCCAGCAGCTTGAACGGCGACTATGGCTACACCTTC
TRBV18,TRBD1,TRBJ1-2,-,CASSPLVQGENYGYTF,TGTGCCAGCTCACCACTGGTACAGGGGGAGAACTATGGCTACACCTTC
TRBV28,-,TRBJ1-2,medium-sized,CASSSPGTTLYGYTF,TGTGCCAGCAGTTCCCCCGGGACAACCCTCTATGGCTACACCTTC
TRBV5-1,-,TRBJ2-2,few,CASSVQGLNTGELFF,TGCGCCAGCAGCGTCCAGGGGCTGAACACCGGGGAGCTGTTTTTT
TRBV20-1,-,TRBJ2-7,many,CSAGRFPYEQYF,TGCAGTGCCGGGCGTTTTCCCTACGAGCAGTACTTC
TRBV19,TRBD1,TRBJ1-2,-,CATNTNGQANYGYTF,TGTGCCACCAATACTAACGGACAGGCCAACTATGGCTACACCTTC
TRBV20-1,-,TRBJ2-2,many,CSAILRTGELFF,TGCAGTGCTATTTTGCGGACCGGGGAGCTGTTTTTT
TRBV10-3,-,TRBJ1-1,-,CAFSESLNTEAFF,TGTGCCTTCAGTGAGTCTTTGAACACTGAAGCTTTCTTT
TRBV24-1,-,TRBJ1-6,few,CATRQSSYNSPLHF,TGTGCCACCAGGCAGAGCTCCTATAATTCACCCCTCCACTTT
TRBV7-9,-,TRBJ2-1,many,CASSLSGATNEQFF,TGTGCCAGCAGCTTATCTGGAGCAACCAATGAGCAGTTCTTC
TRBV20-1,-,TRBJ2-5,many,CSPLLGGETQYF,TGCAGTCCCCTCCTCGGGGGAGAGACCCAGTACTTC
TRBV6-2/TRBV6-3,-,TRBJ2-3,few,CASSYGRPSTDTQYF,TGTGCCAGCAGTTACGGCCGCCCTAGCACAGATACGCAGTATTTT
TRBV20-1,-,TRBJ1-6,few,CSATGRNNSPLHF,TGCAGTGCGACAGGTCGGAATAATTCACCCCTCCACTTT
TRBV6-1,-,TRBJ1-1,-,CASSLSGGGWTEAFF,TGTGCCAGCAGTCTCTCAGGTGGCGGGTGGACTGAAGCTTTCTTT
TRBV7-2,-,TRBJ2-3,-,CASSLAPPLLSTDTQYF,TGTGCCAGCAGCCTAGCCCCCCCGCTACTTAGCACAGATACGCAGTATTTT
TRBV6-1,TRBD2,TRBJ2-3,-,CASSGIAGASDTQYF,TGTGCCAGCAGCGGTATAGCGGGAGCCTCAGATACGCAGTATTTT
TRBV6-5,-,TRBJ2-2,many,CASSWLQAEGPGELFF,TGTGCCAGCAGTTGGTTACAGGCGGAGGGACCCGGGGAGCTGTTTTTT